This is a list of T cell receptor beta chains from one sample in a study of CD4 T cells in relation to SARS-CoV-2 and coronaviruses. Their target antigens are unknown. The table came from immunoSEQ multiplex PCR; TCRdb's copy has only in-frame clones and leaves some out. Altogether 25,000 to 35,000 clones are present, 76% being singletons, with the ten largest covering approximately 14%. Sequencing was done on a sample of CD4+ T cells from PBMCs, cultured in vitro. The receptors stem from a human donor in good health. CDR3s include the opening cysteine and the closing phenylalanine or tryptophan. Each record gives: V gene, CDR3 length, CDR3 protein.

v_gene: TRBV5-1; len: 15; CDR3aa: CASSLGRSGANVLTF
v_gene: TRBV6-5; len: 14; CDR3aa: CASSRTELSSPLHF
v_gene: TRBV10-2; len: 15; CDR3aa: CASSESATLKETQYF
v_gene: TRBV9; len: 15; CDR3aa: CASSVVDSQGSVAFF
v_gene: TRBV12-5; len: 16; CDR3aa: CASGLVLGQGVLGYTF
v_gene: TRBV10-1; len: 11; CDR3aa: CASSGAGELFF
v_gene: TRBV7-9; len: 15; CDR3aa: CASSFGRGANSPLHF
v_gene: TRBV6-6; len: 16; CDR3aa: CASSYAPGQGEREQYF
v_gene: TRBV29-1; len: 13; CDR3aa: CSVAGGQDYGYTF
v_gene: TRBV4-3; len: 19; CDR3aa: CASSQDHQGNGGTPYEQYF
v_gene: TRBV11-2; len: 14; CDR3aa: CASSLVQGQETQYF
v_gene: TRBV12-3/TRBV12-4; len: 12; CDR3aa: CASSLLGNTIYF
v_gene: TRBV14; len: 16; CDR3aa: CASSPTGGADTDTQYF
v_gene: TRBV18; len: 14; CDR3aa: CASSPTSGPYEQYF
v_gene: TRBV18; len: 11; CDR3aa: CASSTGYEQYF
v_gene: TRBV29-1; len: 14; CDR3aa: CSVDPGRGGSSYTF
v_gene: TRBV2; len: 17; CDR3aa: CASSEAGLGAAKETQYF
v_gene: TRBV2; len: 13; CDR3aa: CASRGSESGELFF
v_gene: TRBV5-1; len: 17; CDR3aa: CASSSGRDPGGVDTQYF
v_gene: TRBV5-1; len: 12; CDR3aa: CASSLAQETQYF
v_gene: TRBV4-2; len: 17; CDR3aa: CASSRDGLAGTNNEQFF
v_gene: TRBV5-1; len: 14; CDR3aa: CASRRTGDTGELFF
v_gene: TRBV18; len: 15; CDR3aa: CASSTGQGAIGTQYF
v_gene: TRBV14; len: 14; CDR3aa: CASSQDQGGFGYTF
v_gene: TRBV7-2; len: 19; CDR3aa: CASSLRGRGPISGANVLTF
v_gene: TRBV7-2; len: 15; CDR3aa: CASRHAGQNNEKLFF
v_gene: TRBV5-1; len: 16; CDR3aa: CASSPGQRTRTTEAFF
v_gene: TRBV19; len: 14; CDR3aa: CASTDRGLGETQYF
v_gene: TRBV5-1; len: 14; CDR3aa: CASSLDGNTGELFF
v_gene: TRBV19; len: 14; CDR3aa: CASSTIAGGYEQYF
v_gene: TRBV6-5; len: 15; CDR3aa: CASSSSGDLTYEQYF
v_gene: TRBV10-1; len: 14; CDR3aa: CASSAWENTDTQYF
v_gene: TRBV20-1; len: 12; CDR3aa: CSASPRAYEQYF
v_gene: TRBV7-2; len: 15; CDR3aa: CASSSGQGRTYEQYF
v_gene: TRBV5-1; len: 14; CDR3aa: CASSYGQGKAEAFF
v_gene: TRBV9; len: 16; CDR3aa: CASSVAGESNTGELFF
v_gene: TRBV20-1; len: 12; CDR3aa: CSASQGLDTQYF
v_gene: TRBV6-2/TRBV6-3; len: 16; CDR3aa: CASRPPGLADYNEQFF
v_gene: TRBV10-3; len: 14; CDR3aa: CAIMGQGRPDTQYF
v_gene: TRBV7-8; len: 14; CDR3aa: CAAGQRANTGELFF
v_gene: TRBV7-2; len: 12; CDR3aa: CASSLGGGKLFF
v_gene: TRBV3-1/TRBV3-2; len: 14; CDR3aa: CASSPAGGSYEQYF
v_gene: TRBV7-9; len: 16; CDR3aa: CASSLAGGQAAEKLFF
v_gene: TRBV9; len: 16; CDR3aa: CASSPGGTGGLGEQYF
v_gene: TRBV7-9; len: 12; CDR3aa: CASSLTGYGYTF
v_gene: TRBV13; len: 13; CDR3aa: CASSPPDNNEQFF
v_gene: TRBV29-1; len: 13; CDR3aa: CSVRGGTGETQYF
v_gene: TRBV5-4; len: 13; CDR3aa: CASSLLNSYEQYF
v_gene: TRBV9; len: 13; CDR3aa: CASSVPSTDTQYF
v_gene: TRBV7-2; len: 16; CDR3aa: CASSLVAAGGLWEQFF
v_gene: TRBV18; len: 14; CDR3aa: CASSPRDRNNEQFF
v_gene: TRBV7-3; len: 13; CDR3aa: CASSSFSAYGYTF
v_gene: TRBV5-1; len: 15; CDR3aa: CASSFDRVSGETQYF
v_gene: TRBV3-1/TRBV3-2; len: 17; CDR3aa: CASSGGGSRYTTDTQYF
v_gene: TRBV3-1/TRBV3-2; len: 18; CDR3aa: CASSQGEVWGGDTGELFF
v_gene: TRBV14; len: 20; CDR3aa: CASSQARSGGPRGYQETQYF
v_gene: TRBV7-8; len: 13; CDR3aa: CASSYGSGGTQYF